This TCR beta chain was recorded in a study of OX40 agonist ivuxolimab in advanced cancers. Study-level information: Every 2 weeks, ivuxolimab was infused into the patients intravenously at between 0.01 and 10 mg/kg. The diagnoses of dose-escalation patients were hepatocellular carcinoma, melanoma, renal cell or head and neck cancer.

Sequencing used immunoSEQ multiplex PCR; TCRdb keeps in-frame clones, though not all of them. The repertoire holds more than 65,000 clones, with roughly 92% as singletons. As regards this clone: Its antigen is unknown.

Whole-study results and caveats: Averaging showed that CD8+ T cells had more expanded clones than CD4+ did.

Germline trimming cut 5 bases from V and 3 bases from J; bases unmatched to any gene: 11. This CDR3 region has 16 residues. The germline CDR1 and CDR2 sequences are MNHEY and SMNVEV (reference sequence). The V gene is TRBV27, the J gene TRBJ2-7; 9 nucleotides agree with TRBD2. The sample consisted of CD4+ or CD8+ T cells sorted from blood, taken in a trial of the OX40 agonist ivuxolimab. The receptor was derived from an adult with an advanced solid tumor such as melanoma, head and neck, liver or kidney cancer. The CDR3 bases are TGTGCCAGCAGTCCCTTAGCGGGAGAGGCATTCTACGAGCAGTACTTC. Its protein product is CASSPLAGEAFYEQYF.